This TCR beta chain stems from a study of blood T cell repertoires in COVID-19. Whole-study context: Donors in the United States, Italy and Spain gave samples during acute or convalescent COVID-19. From T cells, B-cell-depleted T cells, or PBMCs came the material, which was cDNA or gDNA.

This clone was found a few times. Germline CDR1 is LGHDT and CDR2 is YNNKEL (reference sequence). Unmatched junction bases numbered 9, after V lost 3 bases and J lost 6 bases. This CDR3 comprises 15 residues. Clones were sequenced by immunoSEQ multiplex PCR, and TCRdb holds only the in-frame ones, with some missing. The data hold approximately 60,000 clones, with roughly 84% observed a single time. Sequencing was carried out using peripheral blood. The chain joins TRBV3-1 (or the pseudogene TRBV3-2) to TRBJ1-1, with 8 bases that match TRBD1. The receptor was derived from a woman older than 75 with active or convalescent COVID-19. The CDR3 region is CASSHGQGSVSEAFF. The CDR3 bases are TGTGCCAGCAGCCACGGACAGGGATCAGTATCTGAAGCTTTCTTT.